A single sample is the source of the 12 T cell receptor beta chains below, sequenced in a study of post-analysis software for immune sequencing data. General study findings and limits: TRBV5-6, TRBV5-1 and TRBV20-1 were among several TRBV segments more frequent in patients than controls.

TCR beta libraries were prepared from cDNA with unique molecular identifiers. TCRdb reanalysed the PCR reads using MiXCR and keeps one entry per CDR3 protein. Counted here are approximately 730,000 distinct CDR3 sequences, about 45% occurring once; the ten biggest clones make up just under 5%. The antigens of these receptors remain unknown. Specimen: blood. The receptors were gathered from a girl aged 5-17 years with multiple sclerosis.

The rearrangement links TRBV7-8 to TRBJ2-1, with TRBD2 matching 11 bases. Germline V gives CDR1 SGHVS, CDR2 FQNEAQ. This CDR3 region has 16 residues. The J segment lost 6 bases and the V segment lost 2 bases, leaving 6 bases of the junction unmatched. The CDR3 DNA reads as TGTGCCAGCAGCTTAAACCGACTAGCGGGGCCCAATGAGCAGTTCTTC. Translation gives CASSLNRLAGPNEQFF.

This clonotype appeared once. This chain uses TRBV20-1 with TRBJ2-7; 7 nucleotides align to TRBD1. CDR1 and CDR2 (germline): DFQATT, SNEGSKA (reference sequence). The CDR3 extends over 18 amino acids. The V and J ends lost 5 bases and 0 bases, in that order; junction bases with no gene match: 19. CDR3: CSAHTSRRDSTLSYEQYF. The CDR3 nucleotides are TGCAGTGCTCACACCTCGAGAAGGGACAGTACTCTCTCCTACGAGCAGTACTTC.

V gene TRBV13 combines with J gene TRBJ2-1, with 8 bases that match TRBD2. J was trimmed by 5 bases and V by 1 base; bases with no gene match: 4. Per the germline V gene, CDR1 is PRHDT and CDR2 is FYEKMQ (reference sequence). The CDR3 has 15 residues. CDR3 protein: CASSLEREGHNEQFF. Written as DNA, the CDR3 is TGTGCCAGCAGCTTAGAACGGGAGGGTCACAATGAGCAGTTCTTC.

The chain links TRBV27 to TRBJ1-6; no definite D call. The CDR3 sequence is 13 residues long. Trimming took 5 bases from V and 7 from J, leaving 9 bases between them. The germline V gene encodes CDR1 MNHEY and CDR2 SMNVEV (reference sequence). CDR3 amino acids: CASSPQSNSPLHF. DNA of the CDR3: TGTGCCAGCAGTCCACAGTCAAATTCACCCCTCCACTTT.

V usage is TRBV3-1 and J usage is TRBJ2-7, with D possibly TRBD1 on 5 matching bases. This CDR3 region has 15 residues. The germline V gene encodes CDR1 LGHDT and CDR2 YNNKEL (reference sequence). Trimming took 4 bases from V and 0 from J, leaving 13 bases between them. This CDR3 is CASSPPGRDSYEQYF. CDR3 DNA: TGTGCCAGCAGCCCCCCCGGCAGGGACTCCTACGAGCAGTACTTC.

The CDR3 sequence is CASSPPGQGPPYEQYF. The DNA for the CDR3 is TGTGCCAGCAGCCCTCCGGGACAGGGGCCCCCCTACGAGCAGTACTTC. The gene calls are TRBV12-3 or TRBV12-4 and TRBJ2-7, with TRBD1 identical over 10 bases. The CDR3 spans 16 residues. Trimming took 6 bases from V and 2 from J; bases not matched to a gene: 10.

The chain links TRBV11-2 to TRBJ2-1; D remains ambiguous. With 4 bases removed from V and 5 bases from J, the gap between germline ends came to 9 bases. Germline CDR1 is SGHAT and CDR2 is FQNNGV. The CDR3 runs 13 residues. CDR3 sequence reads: CASSSTNNNEQFF. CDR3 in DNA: TGTGCCAGCAGCTCCACTAACAACAATGAGCAGTTCTTC.

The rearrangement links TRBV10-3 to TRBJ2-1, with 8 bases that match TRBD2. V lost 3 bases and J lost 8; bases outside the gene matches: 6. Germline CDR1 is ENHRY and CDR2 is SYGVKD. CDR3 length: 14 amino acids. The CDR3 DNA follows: TGTGCCATCAGTGACTCGGGGACTAGGGATGAGCAGTTCTTC. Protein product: CAISDSGTRDEQFF.

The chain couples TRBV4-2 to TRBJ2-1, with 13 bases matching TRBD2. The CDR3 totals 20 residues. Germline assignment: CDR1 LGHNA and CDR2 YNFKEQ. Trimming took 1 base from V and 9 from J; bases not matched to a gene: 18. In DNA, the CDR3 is TGTGCCAGCAGCCAAGCCCTTTTAGTGGCTACTAGCGGGAGGGCCGGTGAGCAGTTCTTC. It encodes CASSQALLVATSGRAGEQFF.

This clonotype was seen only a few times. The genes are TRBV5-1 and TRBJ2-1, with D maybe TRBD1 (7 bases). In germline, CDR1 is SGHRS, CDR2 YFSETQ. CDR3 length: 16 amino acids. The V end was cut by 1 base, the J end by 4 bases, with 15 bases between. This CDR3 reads CASSLSETGRYNEQFF. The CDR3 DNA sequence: TGCGCCAGCAGCTTGTCGGAGACAGGGAGGTACAATGAGCAGTTCTTC.

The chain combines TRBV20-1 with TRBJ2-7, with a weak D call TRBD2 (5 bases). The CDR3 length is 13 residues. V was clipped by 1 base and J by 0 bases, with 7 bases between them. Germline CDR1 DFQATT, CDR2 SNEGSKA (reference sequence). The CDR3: CSARGGFSYEQYF. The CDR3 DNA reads TGCAGTGCTAGAGGAGGGTTCTCCTACGAGCAGTACTTC.

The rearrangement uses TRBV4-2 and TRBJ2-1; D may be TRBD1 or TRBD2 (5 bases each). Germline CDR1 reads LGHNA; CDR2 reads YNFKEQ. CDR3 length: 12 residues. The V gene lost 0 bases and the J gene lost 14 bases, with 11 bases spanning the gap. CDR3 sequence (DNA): TGTGCCAGCAGCCAAGATGGGACCGAAAAGTTCTTC. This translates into CASSQDGTEKFF.